These 20 T cell receptor beta chains came from one sample sequenced in a study of vaccination and CD4 T cells after COVID-19. Their antigen targets remain unknown. Documented treatment: roughly 11-day PBMC culture with coronavirus spike peptide pools or control peptides (ViraFEST assay). Researchers used the Oncomine TCR Beta short-read assay to sequence DNA from cultured CD4+ T cells. TCRdb reanalysed the PCR reads using MiXCR and keeps one entry per CDR3 protein. The sample includes about 13,000 distinct CDR3 sequences, less than 45% of them seen just once. The specimen sequenced was CD4+ T cells from blood, cultured in vitro. These receptors were taken from a human donor who had recovered from COVID-19.

This chain uses TRBV29-1 with TRBJ2-3; 8 bases align to TRBD2. The CDR3 totals 15 residues. The ends lost 6 bases at V and 4 bases at J; junction bases unmatched: 12. CDR1 and CDR2 from the germline V gene are SQVTM and ANQGSEA. The CDR3 protein is CSVKPLAGLADTQYF. The CDR3 DNA sequence: TGCAGCGTCAAACCTCTAGCGGGTTTGGCAGATACGCAGTATTTT.

This clonotype has a handful of counts. The chain carries TRBV20-1 and TRBJ1-1; 8 bases agree with TRBD1. This CDR3 has 16 residues. CDR1 is DFQATT and CDR2 is SNEGSKA in the germline V gene (reference sequence). The trim removed 1 base at V and 5 bases at J, leaving 12 bases unmatched. The CDR3 region has the DNA TGCAGTGCTAGAGGCGGGACAGGCTCCCGTCGGACTGAAGCTTTCTTT. Encoded protein: CSARGGTGSRRTEAFF.

Only a few counts were recorded for this clonotype. The rearrangement links TRBV28 to TRBJ1-6; 11 nucleotides match TRBD1. This CDR3 comprises 14 residues. Germline V gives CDR1 MDHEN, CDR2 SYDVKM. V lost 6 bases and J lost 7; bases outside the gene matches: 2. DNA for the CDR3: TGTGCCAGCAGGGGACAGGGGGGGAATTCACCCCTCCACTTT. Translation: CASRGQGGNSPLHF.

J is TRBJ1-2 and V is TRBV6-5, with D maybe TRBD1 (6 bases). The CDR3 consists of 16 residues. Looked up from germline, CDR1 is MNHEY and CDR2 is SVGAGI. Trimming removed 0 bases at V and 6 bases at J, with 17 bases between. The CDR3 coding sequence is TGTGCCAGCAGTTACTCGACCCAGGGGCTCGGGGATGGCTACACCTTC. It codes for CASSYSTQGLGDGYTF.

By sample share, this clonotype is medium-sized. The V gene is TRBV7-2, the J gene TRBJ2-2, with D maybe TRBD2 (5 bases). CDR3 length: 14 residues. Germline V gene lookup returns CDR1 SGHTA and CDR2 FQGNSA. Trimming shortened V by 4 bases and J by 7 bases, and 13 bases separated the two germline ends. The CDR3 loop is CASSSFLADGELFF. The DNA of the CDR3 is TGTGCCAGCAGCTCCTTCCTAGCAGACGGGGAGCTGTTTTTT.

This clonotype was counted a few times. The CDR3 coding sequence is TGTGCCAGCAGCTACAGGGCCGGCACAGATACGCAGTATTTT. Translating it yields CASSYRAGTDTQYF. The chain employs TRBV27 and TRBJ2-3; D is perhaps TRBD1 (6 bases). Trimming cost V 6 bases and J 1 base, with 11 bases left between them. The CDR3 spans 14 residues. In germline, CDR1 is MNHEY, CDR2 SMNVEV (reference sequence).

The chain uses TRBV12-3 or TRBV12-4 and TRBJ1-1; a weak D match, TRBD1 (5 bases). V lost 6 bases and J 1 base, leaving 21 bases between the germline ends. This CDR3 has 17 residues. CDR3 nucleotide sequence: TGTGCCAGCAGCCGCGGGGGTCTGGGGCAAAAGAACACTGAAGCTTTCTTT. Amino acid sequence: CASSRGGLGQKNTEAFF.

The rearrangement joins TRBV9 to TRBJ1-2, with a tentative D call TRBD1 (5 bases). Per germline, CDR1 SGDLS and CDR2 YYNGEE. The CDR3 length is 15 residues. V lost 0 bases to trimming and J lost 7 bases, with 16 bases between them. CDR3 loop: CASSVDSSGRSGYTF. The CDR3 region has the DNA TGTGCCAGCAGCGTAGATAGCTCAGGGAGAAGTGGCTACACCTTC.

This chain connects TRBV4-2 to TRBJ2-3; no reliable D call. CDR1 and CDR2 from the germline V gene are LGHNA and YNFKEQ. This CDR3 contains 16 residues. The V end lost 1 base, the J end lost 2 bases, and 13 bases lay between the germline ends. DNA of the CDR3: TGTGCCAGCAGCCAAGGGGCAAGGGCTCCCACAGATACGCAGTATTTT. It encodes CASSQGARAPTDTQYF.

The CDR3 sequence: CSVRQNGNTEAFF. CDR3 nucleotide sequence: TGCAGCGTTCGACAGAACGGGAACACTGAAGCTTTCTTT. The chain uses TRBV29-1 and TRBJ1-1, with D perhaps TRBD1 (5 bases). The CDR3 has 13 amino acids. Trimming removed 5 bases from V and 1 base from J, with 11 bases in between. Looked up from germline, CDR1 is SQVTM and CDR2 is ANQGSEA.

J is TRBJ2-2 and V is TRBV20-1, with D perhaps TRBD2 (5 bases). The CDR3 totals 13 residues. Trimming pared 3 bases from V and 4 bases from J, leaving 9 bases between. CDR1 and CDR2 from the germline V gene are DFQATT and SNEGSKA (reference sequence). The chain's CDR3 is CSARDSPTGELFF. DNA of the CDR3: TGCAGTGCTAGGGACTCCCCCACCGGGGAGCTGTTTTTT.

This chain joins TRBV6-2 or TRBV6-3 and TRBJ2-7; D not certain. The ends were cut back, 5 bases at V and 0 bases at J, with 11 bases in the middle. CDR1 and CDR2 from the germline V gene are MNHEY and SVGEGT. CDR3 length: 14 residues. CDR3 region: CASSTPFLSYEQYF. The CDR3 nucleotides read TGTGCCAGCAGTACACCTTTTCTCTCCTACGAGCAGTACTTC.

This clonotype occurred a few times. The gene calls are TRBV6-1 and TRBJ2-7; D is undetermined. The CDR3 totals 14 residues. Per the germline V gene, CDR1 is MNHNS and CDR2 is SASEGT. The V and J ends lost 7 bases and 4 bases respectively, with 17 bases between them. The CDR3 sequence: CASTLGGDSYEQYF. The CDR3 DNA follows: TGTGCCAGCACCCTAGGTGGAGATTCGTACGAGCAGTACTTC.

This clonotype came up a few times. This sequence joins TRBV30 and TRBJ1-1; D gene ambiguous. V dropped 0 bases and J dropped 7 bases, with 12 bases sitting between them. The CDR3 is made up of 13 amino acids. Germline V gives CDR1 GTSNPN, CDR2 SVGIG (reference sequence). CDR3 in amino acids: CAWSVRRYSEAFF. The CDR3 DNA reads as TGTGCCTGGAGTGTCCGACGATATAGTGAAGCTTTCTTT.

This clonotype was recorded a few times. The chain couples TRBV5-6 to TRBJ1-2, with a possible D match to TRBD1 (6 bases). Trimming shortened V by 5 bases and J by 8 bases, and 19 bases separated the two germline ends. The CDR3 covers 14 residues. The germline V gene has CDR1 SGHDT and CDR2 YYEEEE. The chain's CDR3 is CASSKSDSSGGYTF. CDR3 bases: TGTGCCAGCAGTAAATCGGACAGTTCCGGGGGCTACACCTTC. Using reference TRBV5-6 and TRBJ1-2 for the parts outside the CDR3, the full variable domain is DAGVTQSPTHLIKTRGQQVTLRCSPKSGHDTVSWYQQALGQGPQFIFQYYEEEERQRGNFPDRFSGHQFPNYSSELNVNALLLGDSALYLCASSKSDSSGGYTFGSGTRLTVV.

This clonotype was counted between two and nine times. The chain recombines TRBV7-2 with TRBJ2-1; D unresolved. Trimming pared 2 bases from V and 7 bases from J, leaving 12 bases between. This CDR3 region has 14 residues. Germline V gene data show CDR1 as SGHTA and CDR2 as FQGNSA. The CDR3, as DNA: TGTGCCAGCAGCTTAAGCACAGCAGTAAATGAGCAGTTCTTC. Protein: CASSLSTAVNEQFF.

This clonotype has only a few counts. The chain couples TRBV7-2 to TRBJ1-1, with D perhaps TRBD1 (6 bases). Trimming cost V 5 bases and J 5 bases, with 18 bases left between them. The CDR3 spans 15 residues. Germline CDR1 reads SGHTA; CDR2 reads FQGNSA. The CDR3 DNA is TGTGCCAGCAGCAAGGTTTCCGGGGGGCGGACTGAAGCTTTCTTT. Translated, it gives CASSKVSGGRTEAFF.

There are a few counts of this clonotype. The chain has TRBV24-1 and TRBJ1-2; D gene uncertain. V lost 2 bases and J lost 7, with 13 bases in between. This CDR3 spans 14 amino acids. Looked up from germline, CDR1 is KGHDR and CDR2 is SFDVKD. Written as DNA, the CDR3 is TGTGCCACCAGTGATTCTCGGACCGGCCCTGGCTACACCTTC. This gives the protein CATSDSRTGPGYTF.

The chain recombines TRBV20-1 with TRBJ1-1; D is unclear. This CDR3 has 14 amino acids. Trimming removed 4 bases at V and 0 bases at J, with 12 bases between. The germline gives CDR1 DFQATT, CDR2 SNEGSKA (reference sequence). CDR3 protein: CSATDPEMNTEAFF. The CDR3 region has the DNA TGCAGTGCTACGGACCCCGAGATGAACACTGAAGCTTTCTTT.

This chain links TRBV7-2 with TRBJ1-4; 7 positions agree with TRBD1. Germline lookup yields CDR1 SGHTA and CDR2 FQGNSA. The CDR3 covers 16 residues. J was trimmed by 6 bases and V by 5 bases; bases with no gene match: 12. The CDR3 is CASSTKSGGGHEKLFF. The CDR3 DNA reads TGTGCCAGCAGCACGAAATCAGGGGGGGGCCATGAAAAACTGTTTTTT.